The rows below give T cell receptor beta chains drawn from one sample of a study of shared clonotypes between healthy human individuals. Produced via immunoSEQ multiplex PCR; TCRdb's table is partial and in-frame only. The sample carries 600,000 to 750,000 clones, around 77% recorded once. Specimen: memory CD4+ T cells sorted from blood. All receptors derive from a woman in her twenties or thirties in good health. Each CDR3 is given with its conserved first and last residue.

v_call: TRBV5-1; j_call: TRBJ2-1; cdr3_aa: CASSLAPVDEQVLFGQFF
v_call: TRBV5-4; j_call: TRBJ1-2; cdr3_aa: CASTPDKYHYGYTF
v_call: TRBV11-2; j_call: TRBJ2-3; cdr3_aa: CASSLVFSDTQYF
v_call: TRBV4-2; j_call: TRBJ1-1; cdr3_aa: CASSRQTGANTEAFF
v_call: TRBV5-1; j_call: TRBJ2-7; cdr3_aa: CASSDRTGGTYEQYF
v_call: TRBV28; j_call: TRBJ2-3; cdr3_aa: CASSLPVTDTQYF
v_call: TRBV27; j_call: TRBJ2-3; cdr3_aa: CASSLALAASTDTQYF
v_call: TRBV2; j_call: TRBJ1-1; cdr3_aa: CASSEGGFNTEAFF
v_call: TRBV5-6; j_call: TRBJ1-1; cdr3_aa: CASSWRGRVDTEAFF
v_call: TRBV7-2; j_call: -; cdr3_aa: CASSLEAHSFLEQYF
v_call: TRBV5-6; j_call: TRBJ2-7; cdr3_aa: CASSSLDSSYEQYF
v_call: TRBV5-5; j_call: TRBJ1-4; cdr3_aa: CASSQGQGSREKLFF
v_call: TRBV10-2; j_call: TRBJ1-5; cdr3_aa: CASSIGDSNQPQHF
v_call: TRBV5-1; j_call: TRBJ2-3; cdr3_aa: CASRASRSTDTQYF
v_call: TRBV5-4; j_call: TRBJ2-7; cdr3_aa: CASSLGANTYEQYF
v_call: TRBV6-6; j_call: TRBJ2-7; cdr3_aa: CASRGRQGGEQYF
v_call: TRBV6-6; j_call: TRBJ2-3; cdr3_aa: CASSDRGTDTQYF
v_call: TRBV2; j_call: TRBJ1-3; cdr3_aa: CASSADEGTVGNTIYF
v_call: TRBV23-1; j_call: TRBJ2-2; cdr3_aa: CASSQSLEWSGSVHSGELFF
v_call: TRBV7-9; j_call: TRBJ1-1; cdr3_aa: CATSVNTEAFF
v_call: TRBV27; j_call: TRBJ1-1; cdr3_aa: CASSSQGPVNTEAFF
v_call: TRBV2; j_call: TRBJ1-2; cdr3_aa: CASRPGGTNYGYTF
v_call: TRBV5-1; j_call: TRBJ1-4; cdr3_aa: CASSYGRRENEKLFF
v_call: TRBV6-5; j_call: TRBJ2-1; cdr3_aa: CASSYLTEGLYNEQFF
v_call: TRBV28; j_call: TRBJ2-1; cdr3_aa: CASRPGLPYNEQFF
v_call: TRBV27; j_call: TRBJ2-7; cdr3_aa: CASSPRPPGHLSYEQYF
v_call: TRBV11-2; j_call: TRBJ1-3; cdr3_aa: CASSLGSGTRNTIYF
v_call: TRBV7-7; j_call: TRBJ2-3; cdr3_aa: CASSLTGLSTDTQYF
v_call: TRBV30; j_call: TRBJ2-1; cdr3_aa: CAWSTGASGDNEQFF
v_call: TRBV25-1; j_call: TRBJ2-5; cdr3_aa: CASSPLTSTQETQYF
v_call: TRBV18; j_call: TRBJ2-3; cdr3_aa: CASSPRTGGEFGTDTQYF
v_call: TRBV2; j_call: TRBJ1-2; cdr3_aa: CASSAGEGIEGYTF
v_call: TRBV7-9; j_call: TRBJ1-5; cdr3_aa: CASSLSGGNQPQHF
v_call: TRBV5-1; j_call: TRBJ2-5; cdr3_aa: CASSLMSLAGVRGTQETQYF
v_call: TRBV10-2; j_call: TRBJ1-2; cdr3_aa: CASSESRSNYGYTF
v_call: TRBV7-3; j_call: TRBJ2-5; cdr3_aa: CASSLRGGTKQETQYF
v_call: TRBV2; j_call: TRBJ1-3; cdr3_aa: CASCTSGNTIYF
v_call: TRBV15; j_call: TRBJ2-3; cdr3_aa: CATSRTYSGRAGDTQYF
v_call: TRBV2; j_call: TRBJ2-7; cdr3_aa: CASSVGTSGILEQYF
v_call: TRBV2; j_call: TRBJ1-1; cdr3_aa: CASSVFLGRTEAFF
v_call: TRBV2; j_call: TRBJ2-1; cdr3_aa: CASSWQNYNEQFF
v_call: TRBV18; j_call: TRBJ2-5; cdr3_aa: CASSRQGGETQYF
v_call: TRBV6-6; j_call: TRBJ1-5; cdr3_aa: CASSYGGSNQPQHF
v_call: TRBV6-1; j_call: TRBJ2-6; cdr3_aa: CASRDGGSGANVLTF
v_call: TRBV15; j_call: TRBJ2-2; cdr3_aa: CATRRTPGALDTGELFF
v_call: TRBV6-1; j_call: TRBJ2-7; cdr3_aa: CASMLALDSTYEQYF
v_call: TRBV28; j_call: TRBJ1-2; cdr3_aa: CASSSGQSKGYGYTF
v_call: TRBV25-1; j_call: TRBJ1-1; cdr3_aa: CASNLRLGPQMNTEAFF
v_call: TRBV30; j_call: TRBJ2-2; cdr3_aa: CAWRKQGLAGELFF
v_call: TRBV6-5; j_call: TRBJ1-5; cdr3_aa: CASSRGDGSNQPQHF
v_call: TRBV7-2; j_call: TRBJ2-7; cdr3_aa: CASSLAGTSDYEQYF
v_call: TRBV30; j_call: -; cdr3_aa: CAWNLGPNRYEQYF
v_call: TRBV27; j_call: TRBJ1-1; cdr3_aa: CASSLSQGAVTEAFF